This T cell receptor (beta chain) was recovered during a study of OX40 agonist ivuxolimab in advanced cancers. Study-level findings and limits: Which antigen the expanded peripheral T cells recognized is unknown.

From germline, CDR1 is WNHNN and CDR2 SYGVQD (reference sequence). V gave up 4 bases and J gave up 5 bases; unmatched junction bases: 20. The CDR3 is made up of 19 amino acids. Only in-frame clones appear in the TCRdb table, and some are missing; sequencing was by immunoSEQ multiplex PCR. The sample has some 87,000 clones; 85% to 95% are singletons. In regard to this clone: Its antigen is unknown.

This receptor was obtained from an adult with an advanced solid tumor such as melanoma, head and neck, liver or kidney cancer. J is TRBJ1-1 and V is TRBV10-1, with 9 bases that match TRBD1. The sequencing here drew on CD4+ or CD8+ T cells sorted from blood, taken in a trial of the OX40 agonist ivuxolimab. The CDR3 nucleotides are TGCGCCAGCAGTGTTGTTCTCTGCGGGGACAGGGCTTATAGGACTGAAGCTTTCTTT. Encoded protein: CASSVVLCGDRAYRTEAFF.